The clone carrying this TCR beta chain was found once. Its matching antigen is unknown. Since a much larger clone is just one base distant, this may be a read error. This entry is derived from a study of CD8 T cells in ankylosing spondylitis. Regarding the study as a whole: Reports say disease-linked clones showed up significantly more in matched ankylosing spondylitis synovial fluid. Ankylosing spondylitis blood seemed to carry a telltale TCR beta motif made of fewer than 10 highly homologous variants.

Construction of TCR beta libraries was performed using quantitative 5'-RACE with molecular barcodes. One entry per CDR3 protein, called by TCRdb with MiXCR from the 5' RACE reads. Of some 200,000 distinct CDR3 sequences in the sample, roughly 26% were seen once. The V gene end was trimmed by 1 base and the J gene end by 9 bases; junction bases not matched to a gene: 3. The CDR3 has 15 residues. The germline CDR1 and CDR2 sequences are SGHTA and FQGTGA. The chain joins TRBV7-3 to TRBJ2-1, with 13 bases identical to TRBD2. The sequence was collected from a male donor with ankylosing spondylitis or in good health (not recorded which). Sequenced sample: blood, either unsorted or a sorted T cell fraction (not recorded which). Here the CDR3 reads CASSLSWTSGSEQFF. The CDR3 DNA sequence: TGTGCCAGCAGCTTAAGCTGGACTAGCGGGAGTGAGCAGTTCTTC.